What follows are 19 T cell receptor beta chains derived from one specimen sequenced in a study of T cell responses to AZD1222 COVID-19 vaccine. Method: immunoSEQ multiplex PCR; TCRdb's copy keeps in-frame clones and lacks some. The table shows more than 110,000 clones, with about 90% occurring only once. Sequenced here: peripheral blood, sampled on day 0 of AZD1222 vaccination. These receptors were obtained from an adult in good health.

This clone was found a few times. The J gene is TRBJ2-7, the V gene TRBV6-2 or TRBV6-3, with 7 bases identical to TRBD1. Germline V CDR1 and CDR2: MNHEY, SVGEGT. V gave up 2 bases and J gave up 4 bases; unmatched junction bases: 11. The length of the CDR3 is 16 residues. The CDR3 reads CASSYPRQGSLYEQYF. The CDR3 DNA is TGTGCCAGCAGTTACCCCCGACAGGGATCCTTATACGAGCAGTACTTC.

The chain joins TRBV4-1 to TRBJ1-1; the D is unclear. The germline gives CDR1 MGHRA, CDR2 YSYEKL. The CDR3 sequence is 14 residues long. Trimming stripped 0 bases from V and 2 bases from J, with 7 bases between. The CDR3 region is CASSQDEGNTEAFF. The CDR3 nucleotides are TGCGCCAGCAGCCAAGATGAGGGTAACACTGAAGCTTTCTTT.

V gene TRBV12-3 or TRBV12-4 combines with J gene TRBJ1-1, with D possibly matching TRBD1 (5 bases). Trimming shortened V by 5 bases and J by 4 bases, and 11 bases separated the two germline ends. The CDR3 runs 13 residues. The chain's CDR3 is CASSPTGRTEAFF. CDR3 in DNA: TGTGCCAGCAGTCCAACAGGTCGCACTGAAGCTTTCTTT.

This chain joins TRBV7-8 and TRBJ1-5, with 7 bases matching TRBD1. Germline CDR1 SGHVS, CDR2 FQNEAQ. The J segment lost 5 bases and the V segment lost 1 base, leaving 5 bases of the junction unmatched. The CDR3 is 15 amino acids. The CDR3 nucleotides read TGTGCCAGCAGCTTAGTGTCAGGGGGACATCAGCCCCAGCATTTT. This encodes CASSLVSGGHQPQHF. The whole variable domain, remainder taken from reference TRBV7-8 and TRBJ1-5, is GAGVSQSPRYKVAKRGQDVALRCDPISGHVSLFWYQQALGQGPEFLTYFQNEAQLDKSGLPSDRFFAERPEGSVSTLKIQRTQQEDSAVYLCASSLVSGGHQPQHFGDGTRLSIL.

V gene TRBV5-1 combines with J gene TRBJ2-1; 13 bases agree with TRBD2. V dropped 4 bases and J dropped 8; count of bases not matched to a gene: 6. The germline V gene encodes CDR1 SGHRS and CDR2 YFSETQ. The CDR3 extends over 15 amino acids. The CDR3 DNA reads TGCGCCAGCAGCCCTACTAGCGGGAGGGTCTATGAGCAGTTCTTC. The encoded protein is CASSPTSGRVYEQFF.

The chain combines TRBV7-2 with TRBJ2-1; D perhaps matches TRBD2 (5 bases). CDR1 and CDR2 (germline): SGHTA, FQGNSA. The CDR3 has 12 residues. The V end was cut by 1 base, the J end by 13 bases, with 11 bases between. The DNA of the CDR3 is TGTGCCAGCAGCTTAGGGAGGCAGGAACAGTTCTTC. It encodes CASSLGRQEQFF.

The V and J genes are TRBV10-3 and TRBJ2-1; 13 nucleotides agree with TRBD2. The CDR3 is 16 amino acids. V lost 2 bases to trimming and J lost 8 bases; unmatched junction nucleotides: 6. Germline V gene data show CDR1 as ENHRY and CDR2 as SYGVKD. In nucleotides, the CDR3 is TGTGCCATCAGTGAGGGACTAGCGGGAGTAGTGGATGAGCAGTTCTTC. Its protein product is CAISEGLAGVVDEQFF.

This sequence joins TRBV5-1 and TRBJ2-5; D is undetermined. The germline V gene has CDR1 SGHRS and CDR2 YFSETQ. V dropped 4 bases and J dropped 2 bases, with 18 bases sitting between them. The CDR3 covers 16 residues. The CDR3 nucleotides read TGCGCCAGCAGCCCAGAACCCCGGACCAGGCAAGAGACCCAGTACTTC. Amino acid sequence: CASSPEPRTRQETQYF.

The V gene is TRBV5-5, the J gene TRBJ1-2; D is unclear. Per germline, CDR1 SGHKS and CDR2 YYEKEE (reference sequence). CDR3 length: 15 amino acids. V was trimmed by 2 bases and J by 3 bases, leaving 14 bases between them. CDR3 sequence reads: CASSFYSREYYGYTF. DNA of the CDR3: TGTGCCAGCAGCTTCTACTCACGGGAGTACTATGGCTACACCTTC.

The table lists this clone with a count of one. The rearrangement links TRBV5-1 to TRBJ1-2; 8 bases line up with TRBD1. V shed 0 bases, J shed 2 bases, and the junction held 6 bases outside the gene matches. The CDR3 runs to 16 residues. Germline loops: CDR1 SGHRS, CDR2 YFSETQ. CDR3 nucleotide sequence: TGCGCCAGCAGCTTGGCGGGACAGGAAATCAACTATGGCTACACCTTC. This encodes CASSLAGQEINYGYTF.

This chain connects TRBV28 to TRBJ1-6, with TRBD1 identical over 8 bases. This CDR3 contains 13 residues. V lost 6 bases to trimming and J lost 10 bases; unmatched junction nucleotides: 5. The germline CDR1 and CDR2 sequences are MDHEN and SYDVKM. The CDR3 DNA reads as TGTGCCAGCAGCGGGACAGGTCTATCACCCCTCCACTTT. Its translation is CASSGTGLSPLHF.

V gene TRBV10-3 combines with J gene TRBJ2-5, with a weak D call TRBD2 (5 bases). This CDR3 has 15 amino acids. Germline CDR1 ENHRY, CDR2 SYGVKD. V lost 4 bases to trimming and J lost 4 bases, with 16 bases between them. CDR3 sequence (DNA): TGTGCCATCAGTGCGGGGTCTGCTTCTGGAGAGACCCAGTACTTC. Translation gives CAISAGSASGETQYF.

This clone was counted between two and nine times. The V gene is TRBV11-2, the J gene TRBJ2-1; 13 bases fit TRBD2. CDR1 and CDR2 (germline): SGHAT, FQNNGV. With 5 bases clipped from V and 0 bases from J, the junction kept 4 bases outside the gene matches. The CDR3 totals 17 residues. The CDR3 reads CASSPWTSGSSYNEQFF. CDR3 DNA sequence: TGTGCCAGCAGCCCGTGGACTAGCGGGAGCTCCTACAATGAGCAGTTCTTC.

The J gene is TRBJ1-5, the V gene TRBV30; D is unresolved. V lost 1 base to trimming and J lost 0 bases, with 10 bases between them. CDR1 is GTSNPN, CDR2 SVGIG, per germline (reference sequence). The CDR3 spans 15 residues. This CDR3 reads CAWSEGSHSNQPQHF. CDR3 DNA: TGTGCCTGGAGTGAAGGATCACATAGCAATCAGCCCCAGCATTTT.

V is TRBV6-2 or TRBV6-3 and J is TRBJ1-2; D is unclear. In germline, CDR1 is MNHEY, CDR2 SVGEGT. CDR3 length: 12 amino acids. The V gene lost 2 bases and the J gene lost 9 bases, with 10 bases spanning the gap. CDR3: CASSYLERSYTF. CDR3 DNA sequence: TGTGCCAGCAGTTACCTGGAGAGGAGCTACACCTTC.

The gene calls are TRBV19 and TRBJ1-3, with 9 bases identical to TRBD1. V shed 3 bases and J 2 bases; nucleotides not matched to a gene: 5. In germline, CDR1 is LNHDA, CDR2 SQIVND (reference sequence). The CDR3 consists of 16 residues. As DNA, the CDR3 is TGTGCCAGTAGTATCCTACAGGGGGCGGCTGGAAACACCATATATTTT. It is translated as CASSILQGAAGNTIYF. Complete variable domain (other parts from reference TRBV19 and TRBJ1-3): DGGITQSPKYLFRKEGQNVTLSCEQNLNHDAMYWYRQDPGQGLRLIYYSQIVNDFQKGDIAEGYSVSREKKESFPLTVTSAQKNPTAFYLCASSILQGAAGNTIYFGEGSWLTVV.

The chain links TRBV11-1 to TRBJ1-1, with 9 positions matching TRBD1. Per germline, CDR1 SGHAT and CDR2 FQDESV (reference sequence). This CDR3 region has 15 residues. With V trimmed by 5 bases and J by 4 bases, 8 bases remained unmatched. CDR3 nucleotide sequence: TGTGCCAGCAGCCGCCGGACAGGGGATCTCACTGAAGCTTTCTTT. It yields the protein CASSRRTGDLTEAFF.

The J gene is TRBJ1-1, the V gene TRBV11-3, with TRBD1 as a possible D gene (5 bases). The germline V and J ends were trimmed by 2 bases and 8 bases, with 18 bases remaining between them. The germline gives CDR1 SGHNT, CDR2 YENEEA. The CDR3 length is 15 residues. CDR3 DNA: TGTGCCAGCAGCTTAATCGGTGTTTTCCCAGGGGAAGCTTTCTTT. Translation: CASSLIGVFPGEAFF.

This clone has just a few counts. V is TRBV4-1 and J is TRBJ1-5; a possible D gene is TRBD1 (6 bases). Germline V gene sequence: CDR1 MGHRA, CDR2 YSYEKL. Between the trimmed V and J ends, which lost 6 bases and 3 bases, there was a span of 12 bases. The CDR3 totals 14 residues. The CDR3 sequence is CASSPTGFNQPQHF. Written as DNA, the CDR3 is TGCGCCAGCAGTCCTACAGGGTTCAATCAGCCCCAGCATTTT.